The clone carrying this TCR beta chain was seen more than once but under ten times. This sample stems from a study of blood T cells in healthy people across ages. This CDR3 contains 16 residues. Germline V gives CDR1 SGHRS, CDR2 YFSETQ. The trim removed 4 bases at V and 11 bases at J, leaving 13 bases unmatched. The authors ran a second PCR of roughly 6 to 12 cycles using a sample-barcoded 5' primer and a J-beta primer mix. MiXCR, run by TCRdb on the 5' RACE reads, gives a single entry per CDR3 protein. Among about 680,000 distinct CDR3 sequences, around 49% were seen once, and the ten largest hold around a third.

This receptor was obtained from a woman aged 55-75 years in good health. This chain joins TRBV5-1 and TRBJ2-5; 14 bases map to TRBD2. The sequenced sample consisted of blood. Written as DNA, the CDR3 is TGCGCCAGCAGCCACGGACTAGCGGGAGGTGAGAATGAGCAGTACTTC. Translating it yields CASSHGLAGGENEQYF.